The rows below give T cell receptor beta chains drawn from one sample of a study of blood T cell repertoires in COVID-19. This table comes from immunoSEQ multiplex PCR, and its TCRdb copy is limited to in-frame clones, with some not included. Altogether fewer than 400,000 clones are present, more than 90% being singletons, with the ten largest covering approximately 4.1%. What was sequenced was PBMCs or T cells enriched from blood (not recorded which). These receptors all stem from a woman aged 30 to 39 who had been exposed to COVID-19. Each CDR3 is given with its conserved first and last residue. Fields, in order: V gene, D gene, J gene, CDR3 protein, CDR3 DNA. The D gene is left open where the match is weak.

TRBV9	NA	TRBJ1-4	CASSAGLPRINEKLFF	TGTGCCAGCAGCGCGGGACTACCGAGGATTAATGAAAAACTGTTTTTT
TRBV19	NA	TRBJ2-5	CASRRRDQETQYF	TGTGCCAGTAGAAGGCGGGACCAAGAGACCCAGTACTTC
TRBV7-9	NA	TRBJ1-1	CASSPPQTGEAFF	TGTGCCAGCAGCCCCCCGCAGACAGGTGAAGCTTTCTTT
TRBV27	TRBD1	TRBJ2-1	CASSLSDEVVRGPNEQFF	TGTGCCAGCAGTTTATCGGACGAGGTTGTCAGGGGGCCAAATGAGCAGTTCTTC
TRBV4-3	TRBD1	TRBJ1-2	CASSQDYGQGLMYGYTF	TGCGCCAGCAGCCAAGATTATGGACAGGGGCTTATGTATGGCTACACCTTC
TRBV11-2	NA	TRBJ1-1	CASSLDAGAFTEAFF	TGTGCCAGCAGCTTAGATGCGGGTGCCTTCACTGAAGCTTTCTTT
TRBV27	TRBD1	TRBJ1-2	CASSSGTGASNYGYTF	TGTGCCAGCAGTTCCGGGACAGGGGCCTCGAACTATGGCTACACCTTC
TRBV28	NA	TRBJ1-2	CASEYRGRDGYTF	TGTGCCAGCGAGTATAGGGGTCGGGATGGCTACACCTTC
TRBV7-9	TRBD1	TRBJ2-6	CASSSVKDRPPGANVLTF	TGTGCCAGCAGCTCCGTAAAGGACAGGCCGCCTGGGGCCAACGTCCTGACTTTC
TRBV27	NA	TRBJ2-7	CASSLRGRPYEQYF	TGTGCCAGCAGTTTAAGGGGCAGACCCTACGAGCAGTACTTC
TRBV5-6	NA	TRBJ1-5	CASSLSGGEPQHF	TGTGCCAGCAGCCTTTCGGGCGGGGAGCCCCAGCATTTT
TRBV28	NA	TRBJ2-2	CASSPKNTGELFF	TGTGCCAGCAGTCCAAAGAACACCGGGGAGCTGTTTTTT
TRBV7-2	TRBD1	TRBJ1-2	CASSSRTGGYTF	TGTGCCAGCAGCTCTCGGACAGGCGGCTACACCTTC
TRBV7-6	TRBD1	TRBJ2-7	CASSLEWDRVAYEQYF	TGTGCCAGCAGCCTAGAATGGGACAGGGTAGCCTACGAGCAGTACTTC
TRBV11-2	NA	TRBJ1-1	CASSLEWGRTMPEAFF	TGTGCCAGCAGCTTAGAGTGGGGACGGACTATGCCTGAAGCTTTCTTT
TRBV5-1	TRBD2	TRBJ2-3	CASSRASGASSTDTQYF	TGCGCCAGCAGTCGGGCTAGCGGGGCCTCTAGCACAGATACGCAGTATTTT
TRBV13	TRBD1	TRBJ1-2	CASSSRQGAIYGYTF	TGTGCCAGCAGCTCCCGACAGGGGGCGATATATGGCTACACCTTC